Following are 20 T cell receptor beta chains from one sample sequenced in a study of breast tumors, draining lymph nodes, adjacent tissues. TCRdb re-derived calls from the multiplex PCR reads in MiXCR, one entry per CDR3 protein. The table includes some 110,000 distinct CDR3 sequences, roughly 29% detected once. Breast cancer patients provided tissue from their axillary draining lymph nodes. The specimen sequenced was axillary lymph node tissue. Receptors originate from a female donor with breast cancer. Some clones in this sample may be carry-over from other donors' samples.

The table lists this clonotype with many counts. The chain combines TRBV19 with TRBJ1-6; D may be TRBD1 (5 bases). V was pared by 7 bases and J by 10 bases, with 11 bases between. The CDR3 extends over 12 amino acids. Germline-derived CDR1 and CDR2 are LNHDA and SQIVND (reference sequence). DNA of the CDR3: TGTGCCAGTACCCAGGGTTTATCACCCCTCCACTTT. This gives the protein CASTQGLSPLHF. Combining the CDR3 with reference TRBV19 and TRBJ1-6 gives the whole variable domain DGGITQSPKYLFRKEGQNVTLSCEQNLNHDAMYWYRQDPGQGLRLIYYSQIVNDFQKGDIAEGYSVSREKKESFPLTVTSAQKNPTAFYLCASTQGLSPLHFGNGTRLTVT.

This clonotype was detected ten times or more. A single base separates this from a much larger clone, so it may be a read error. The gene calls are TRBV9 and TRBJ2-7, with TRBD2 as a possible D gene (6 bases). Looked up from germline, CDR1 is SGDLS and CDR2 is YYNGEE. CDR3 length: 16 residues. CDR3 residues: CASSASNPGTAYAQYF. CDR3 nucleotides: TGTGCCAGCAGCGCGAGCAACCCCGGGACTGCTTACGCGCAGTACTTC.

In the case of this clonotype: At one end the junction does not follow the germline gene, possibly because of a read error. V is TRBV19 and J is TRBJ2-6, with a tentative D call TRBD1 (5 bases). The CDR3 sequence is 14 residues long. Germline CDR1 and CDR2: LNHDA and SQIVND (reference sequence). The CDR3 loop is CASRQGSGASVLTF. The CDR3 coding sequence is TGTGCCAGCAGGCAGGGTTCTGGGGCCAGCGTCCTGACTTTC.

In this sample, this clonotype turned up many times. The chain uses TRBV19 and TRBJ1-5; the match to TRBD1 covers 7 bases. The CDR3 is 16 residues long. J was trimmed by 6 bases and V by 4 bases; bases with no gene match: 12. The germline V gene encodes CDR1 LNHDA and CDR2 SQIVND (reference sequence). The CDR3 loop reads CASSTQTGLGGQPQHF. In nucleotides, the CDR3 is TGTGCCAGTAGTACACAGACAGGGTTGGGCGGTCAGCCCCAGCATTTT. Complete variable domain (other parts from reference TRBV19 and TRBJ1-5): DGGITQSPKYLFRKEGQNVTLSCEQNLNHDAMYWYRQDPGQGLRLIYYSQIVNDFQKGDIAEGYSVSREKKESFPLTVTSAQKNPTAFYLCASSTQTGLGGQPQHFGDGTRLSIL.

This chain links TRBV15 with TRBJ2-3, with TRBD2 as a possible D gene (5 bases). The germline gives CDR1 LNHNV, CDR2 YYDKDF (reference sequence). V was cut by 0 bases and J by 4 bases, with 14 bases left in between. This CDR3 has 16 amino acids. The CDR3 reads CATSRDRIERADTQYF. The DNA of the CDR3 is TGTGCCACCAGCAGAGATCGCATCGAGAGGGCAGATACGCAGTATTTT.

This clonotype was found many times. V and J are TRBV11-2 and TRBJ2-3; 8 bases are shared with TRBD2. Germline-derived CDR1 and CDR2 are SGHAT and FQNNGV. The V gene end was trimmed by 6 bases and the J gene end by 0 bases; junction bases not matched to a gene: 8. This CDR3 spans 16 amino acids. In nucleotides, the CDR3 is TGTGCCAGCAGGGCCCCCGGGACTAGGAGCACAGATACGCAGTATTTT. Translation: CASRAPGTRSTDTQYF.

This clonotype was seen at least ten times. V and J are TRBV30 and TRBJ1-3; no clear D. V gave up 2 bases and J gave up 2 bases, with 10 bases separating them. Germline V gene lookup returns CDR1 GTSNPN and CDR2 SVGIG (reference sequence). The CDR3 is made up of 14 amino acids. The CDR3 loop is CAWSFVGTGNTIYF. The CDR3 DNA reads TGTGCCTGGAGTTTCGTAGGGACTGGAAACACCATATATTTT.

This rearrangement joins TRBV20-1 to TRBJ2-7; D perhaps matches TRBD1 (6 bases). Germline-derived CDR1 and CDR2 are DFQATT and SNEGSKA (reference sequence). V was trimmed by 5 bases and J by 2 bases, leaving 10 bases between them. The CDR3 is 12 amino acids. As DNA, the CDR3 is TGCAGTGCTGGACAGAACCCCTACGAGCAGTACTTC. It specifies CSAGQNPYEQYF.

The sample holds many counts of this clonotype. The chain recombines TRBV7-6 with TRBJ1-1, with D uncertain. The CDR3 sequence is 16 residues long. The V and J ends lost 0 bases and 4 bases respectively, with 15 bases between them. Germline V gene sequence: CDR1 SGHVS, CDR2 FNYEAQ. The DNA for the CDR3 is TGTGCCAGCAGCTTAGCGACCGGGATGATGAGCACTGAAGCTTTCTTT. This encodes CASSLATGMMSTEAFF.

This clonotype occurred many times. V usage is TRBV25-1 and J usage is TRBJ2-1; D tentatively reads TRBD1 or TRBD2 (5 bases each). V dropped 2 bases and J dropped 8 bases, with 7 bases sitting between them. CDR3 length: 12 residues. Germline loops: CDR1 MGHDK, CDR2 SYGVNS. The CDR3 DNA reads TGTGCCAGCAGTGAAGGGGGACATGAGCAGTTCTTC. Amino acids: CASSEGGHEQFF.

This clonotype has a count of ten or more. The V and J genes are TRBV20-1 and TRBJ1-3; tentative D call: TRBD1 (6 bases). V lost 0 bases, J lost 4 bases, and 10 bases lay in between. The CDR3 runs to 14 residues. Per the germline V gene, CDR1 is DFQATT and CDR2 is SNEGSKA (reference sequence). Here the CDR3 reads CSAREGGPGNTIYF. As DNA, the CDR3 is TGCAGTGCTAGAGAGGGGGGGCCAGGAAACACCATATATTTT.

CDR3 sequence: CASSPRYSYEQYF. CDR3 DNA: TGTGCCAGCAGCCCTAGGTACTCCTACGAGCAGTACTTC. This chain joins TRBV7-9 and TRBJ2-7, with no clear D. Germline assignment: CDR1 SEHNR and CDR2 FQNEAQ (reference sequence). V gave up 5 bases and J gave up 0 bases, with 8 bases separating them. This CDR3 region has 13 residues.

This chain links TRBV29-1 with TRBJ2-3, with D tentatively TRBD2 (5 bases). Germline values: CDR1 SQVTM, CDR2 ANQGSEA. This CDR3 has 13 residues. V was cut by 4 bases and J by 4 bases, with 12 bases left in between. CDR3 sequence (DNA): TGCAGCGTTGCTGGAGGTGGATCAGATACGCAGTATTTT. Translated: CSVAGGGSDTQYF.

This clonotype was detected a few times. The CDR3 spells CASSPKNGANTGELFF. Here the CDR3 DNA reads TGTGCCAGCAGTCCGAAGAATGGGGCGAACACCGGGGAGCTGTTTTTT. This rearrangement joins TRBV27 to TRBJ2-2; no clear D. The CDR3 is 16 amino acids. The V gene's germline CDR1 is MNHEY and CDR2 SMNVEV (reference sequence). V lost 5 bases and J lost 0, with 13 bases in between.

In the case of this clonotype: A much larger clone is a single base away; this may be a read error. The chain's CDR3 is CASSLWDTEQFF. The CDR3 region has the DNA TGTGCCAGCAGCTTGTGGGACACTGAGCAGTTCTTC. The chain recombines TRBV5-4 with TRBJ2-1, with D perhaps matching TRBD1 (6 bases). The CDR3 sequence is 12 residues long. Trimming took off 1 base at V and 9 bases at J, with 8 bases between the two ends. Germline-derived CDR1 and CDR2 are SGHNT and YYREEE (reference sequence). Full variable domain (missing parts from reference TRBV5-4 and TRBJ2-1): ETGVTQSPTHLIKTRGQQVTLRCSSQSGHNTVSWYQQALGQGPQFIFQYYREEENGRGNFPPRFSGLQFPNYSSELNVNALELDDSALYLCASSLWDTEQFFGPGTRLTVL.

The J gene is TRBJ2-5, the V gene TRBV29-1; TRBD1 aligns across 11 bases. The CDR3 has 16 amino acids. The V segment lost 4 bases and the J segment 5 bases; nucleotides outside the gene matches: 12. Germline CDR1 and CDR2: SQVTM and ANQGSEA. In DNA, the CDR3 is TGCAGCGTTGGCTGGACAGGGGGCATCACCCCGGAGACCCAGTACTTC. Its protein product is CSVGWTGGITPETQYF.

This clonotype was seen ten or more times. The V call is TRBV20-1, the J call TRBJ1-1; tentatively, D is TRBD1 (5 bases). Trimming shortened V by 5 bases and J by 4 bases, and 14 bases separated the two germline ends. The germline CDR1 and CDR2 sequences are DFQATT and SNEGSKA (reference sequence). The CDR3 consists of 13 residues. Here the CDR3 DNA reads TGCAGTGCTTGGGGCGGGGGAGGCACTGAAGCTTTCTTT. It codes for CSAWGGGGTEAFF.

The chain joins TRBV20-1 to TRBJ1-1, with TRBD1 as a possible D gene (5 bases). CDR1 and CDR2 from the germline V gene are DFQATT and SNEGSKA (reference sequence). CDR3 length: 10 residues. Trimming stripped 6 bases from V and 8 bases from J, with 10 bases between. DNA for the CDR3: TGCAGTGCCCTACGGGGGGAAGCTTTCTTT. This sequence encodes CSALRGEAFF.

This clonotype was detected ten times or more. The chain employs TRBV6-4 and TRBJ2-1; no clear D. This CDR3 has 15 amino acids. The germline CDR1 and CDR2 sequences are MRHNA and SNTAGT. V lost 0 bases to trimming and J lost 0 bases, with 6 bases between them. CDR3 region: CASSDSQSSYNEQFF. The CDR3 DNA reads TGTGCCAGCAGTGACTCGCAGAGCTCCTACAATGAGCAGTTCTTC.

A note on this clonotype: This may be a read error: a much more frequent sequence differs by one nucleotide. No conserved phenylalanine or tryptophan ends this CDR3, so it is likely a read error. The chain couples TRBV9 to TRBJ1-2; 9 positions match TRBD1. The CDR3 sequence is 13 residues long. With V trimmed by 0 bases and J by 9 bases, 3 bases remained unmatched. Per the germline V gene, CDR1 is SGDLS and CDR2 is YYNGEE. The CDR3 nucleotides are TGTGCCAGCAGCGTAGCCGGACAGGGGAGCTACACCTCC. Its protein is CASSVAGQGSYTS.